This is a list of T cell receptor beta chains from one sample in a study of shared clonotypes between healthy human individuals. The table came from immunoSEQ multiplex PCR; TCRdb's copy has only in-frame clones and leaves some out. This sample has 2 million to 2.5 million clones, with 85% to 95% found just once. What was sequenced was naive CD8+ T cells sorted from blood. These receptors all stem from a man aged 18 to 30 in good health. Each CDR3 is given with its conserved first and last residue. Fields, in order: V gene, J gene, CDR3 protein.

>TRBV27|TRBJ2-1
CASTAGAHNEQFF
>TRBV10-3|TRBJ1-1
CAISRHLGENTEAFF
>TRBV11-2|TRBJ2-3
CASSSKQGARTDTQYF
>TRBV7-9|TRBJ1-1
CASSGSWTTLEAFF
>TRBV30|TRBJ1-5
CAWSLGTGIQPQHF
>TRBV13|TRBJ1-2
CASSPQGRGNGYTF
>TRBV25-1|TRBJ2-3
CASSGKTGLTDTQYF
>TRBV2|TRBJ2-1
CASSEGNEQFF
>TRBV5-1|TRBJ1-3
CASSLPGSGNTIYF
>TRBV10-3|TRBJ2-7
CAIRSDAEQYF
>TRBV2|TRBJ2-7
CAAGMGIVNEQYF
>TRBV15|TRBJ2-7
CATSRDGQGEYEQYF
>TRBV4-1|TRBJ2-5
CASSQGGETQYF
>TRBV7-9|TRBJ2-5
CASSLATSGGPQETQYF
>TRBV7-9|TRBJ2-2
CASSLGAGVSGELFF
>TRBV6-1|TRBJ2-1
CASSEHTLADEQFF
>TRBV27|TRBJ2-3
CATGPGLAGVSTDTQYF
>TRBV28|TRBJ2-3
CASTLGDTQYF
>TRBV27|TRBJ1-5
CASSSMGSNQPQHF
>TRBV6-4|TRBJ2-2
CASSETANTGELFF
>TRBV9|TRBJ2-3
CASSVSWDTQYF
>TRBV29-1|TRBJ2-5
CSAGSGSSGETQYF
>TRBV11-2|TRBJ2-5
CASTMDRMETQYF
>TRBV6-5|TRBJ2-3
CASSYSAGSTDTQYF